The next 27 T cell receptor beta chains were all read from a single sample in a study of shared clonotypes between healthy human individuals. The naive CD8 population came from CD45RO-negative cells selected for CCR7, without terminally differentiated effector memory CD45RA+ cells. Only in-frame clones appear in the TCRdb table, and some are missing; sequencing was by immunoSEQ multiplex PCR. The table lists about 680,000 clones, around 90% of them singletons. The sequenced material came from naive CD8+ T cells sorted from blood. All receptors derive from a man under 40 in good health.

The chain has TRBV4-2 and TRBJ2-1; a possible D gene is TRBD2 (6 bases). The CDR3 sequence is 13 residues long. The germline V and J ends were trimmed by 4 bases and 10 bases, with 14 bases remaining between them. Germline assignment: CDR1 LGHNA and CDR2 YNFKEQ. The CDR3 region is CASSLSGSGEQFF. CDR3 DNA: TGTGCCAGCAGCCTCAGTGGGAGCGGGGAGCAGTTCTTC.

This sequence joins TRBV7-6 and TRBJ2-3; 8 bases agree with TRBD2. The junction had 8 bases not matched to a gene; V was cut back by 5 bases and J by 4 bases. Germline values: CDR1 SGHVS, CDR2 FNYEAQ. This CDR3 contains 15 residues. Here the CDR3 reads CASSLFAGGADTQYF. CDR3 DNA: TGTGCCAGCAGCCTCTTTGCGGGAGGCGCAGATACGCAGTATTTT.

The chain couples TRBV9 to TRBJ2-7; D is tentatively TRBD1 or TRBD2 (6 bases each). Trimming removed 0 bases at V and 6 bases at J, with 16 bases between. CDR1 is SGDLS and CDR2 is YYNGEE in the germline V gene. The CDR3 runs 15 residues. CDR3 residues: CASSVGSSWGAEQYF. CDR3 coding DNA: TGTGCCAGCAGCGTAGGGTCTTCTTGGGGGGCCGAGCAGTACTTC. Full variable domain (missing parts from reference TRBV9 and TRBJ2-7): DSGVTQTPKHLITATGQRVTLRCSPRSGDLSVYWYQQSLDQGLQFLIQYYNGEERAKGNILERFSAQQFPDLHSELNLSSLELGDSALYFCASSVGSSWGAEQYFGPGTRLTVT.

The chain combines TRBV7-9 with TRBJ2-1; maybe TRBD2 (6 bases). This CDR3 has 16 residues. V lost 1 base and J lost 6, with 16 bases in between. Looked up from germline, CDR1 is SEHNR and CDR2 is FQNEAQ (reference sequence). For the CDR3, the DNA is TGTGCCAGCAGCTTAGGTGGCCCGGGAGATCGCAATGAGCAGTTCTTC. This encodes CASSLGGPGDRNEQFF.

This chain joins TRBV10-3 and TRBJ2-7; 9 bases match TRBD1. The germline CDR1 and CDR2 sequences are ENHRY and SYGVKD. V trimming: 3 bases; J trimming: 3 bases; junction bases outside the gene matches: 6. The CDR3 is made up of 15 amino acids. CDR3 residues: CAISDGTGNSYEQYF. DNA of the CDR3: TGTGCCATCAGTGATGGGACAGGGAACAGCTACGAGCAGTACTTC.

The chain couples TRBV4-1 to TRBJ2-1; D uncertain. The CDR3 totals 14 residues. From germline, CDR1 is MGHRA and CDR2 YSYEKL. Trimming shortened V by 0 bases and J by 5 bases, and 8 bases separated the two germline ends. As DNA, the CDR3 is TGCGCCAGCAGCCAAGATCTCAGGAACAATGAGCAGTTCTTC. It translates to CASSQDLRNNEQFF.

This chain joins TRBV29-1 and TRBJ2-3; D not resolved. The CDR3 sequence is 13 residues long. Germline V gives CDR1 SQVTM, CDR2 ANQGSEA. The V end was cut by 6 bases, the J end by 2 bases, with 12 bases between. CDR3 protein: CSVGTGATDTQYF. CDR3 coding DNA: TGCAGCGTGGGTACGGGCGCCACAGATACGCAGTATTTT.

To note about this clone: The germline gene is not matched at one end of the junction; a read error may be the cause. The chain combines TRBV7-9 with TRBJ2-1; D is unresolved. The CDR3 has 14 residues. Germline-derived CDR1 and CDR2 are SEHNR and FQNEAQ (reference sequence). In nucleotides, the CDR3 is TGTGCCAGCAGCCTAACCCCATCTGTTGGGTCCGAAATCTTC. Translation gives CASSLTPSVGSEIF.

The rearrangement joins TRBV10-2 to TRBJ1-4, with 7 bases that match TRBD1. Germline-derived CDR1 and CDR2 are WSHSY and SAAADI. V dropped 8 bases and J dropped 7; count of bases not matched to a gene: 7. This CDR3 spans 13 amino acids. As DNA, the CDR3 is TGCGCCAGCTCCTCCGGGACAGCTGAAAAACTGTTTTTT. Its translation: CASSSGTAEKLFF.

The chain joins TRBV13 to TRBJ2-7, with 9 bases that match TRBD2. The CDR3 loop spans 14 amino acids. Germline CDR1 is PRHDT and CDR2 is FYEKMQ (reference sequence). With 7 bases clipped from V and 4 bases from J, the junction kept 8 bases outside the gene matches. The CDR3: CASTQASGTYEQYF. The CDR3 DNA reads as TGTGCCAGCACTCAGGCTAGCGGGACGTACGAGCAGTACTTC.

V and J are TRBV27 and TRBJ2-1; D remains ambiguous. CDR3 length: 13 residues. V was trimmed by 4 bases and J by 5 bases, leaving 9 bases between them. Germline-derived CDR1 and CDR2 are MNHEY and SMNVEV (reference sequence). The CDR3 nucleotides read TGTGCCAGCAGTTATGGGCACCACAATGAGCAGTTCTTC. Translation: CASSYGHHNEQFF.

The gene calls are TRBV28 and TRBJ2-1; the D is unclear. CDR1 is MDHEN, CDR2 SYDVKM, per germline. V was cut by 5 bases and J by 10 bases, with 18 bases left in between. The CDR3 has 14 residues. CDR3 protein: CASSPRPVWQEQFF. DNA of the CDR3: TGTGCCAGCAGTCCCCGACCAGTCTGGCAAGAGCAGTTCTTC.

The rearrangement uses TRBV12-2 and TRBJ2-6; TRBD1 is the table's D call and was not checked against the DNA. TRBV12-2 constitutes a pseudogene. The CDR3 contains 18 residues. The CDR3 nucleotides are TGTGCAAGTCGCCTGATACCCTCCACACAAAGTCGGGCCAACGTCCTGACTTTC. Its translation is CASRLIPSTQSRANVLTF.

The chain has TRBV27 and TRBJ2-7; 9 positions match TRBD2. CDR3 length: 13 amino acids. CDR1 and CDR2 from the germline V gene are MNHEY and SMNVEV (reference sequence). The V and J ends lost 8 bases and 7 bases, in that order; junction bases with no gene match: 9. The CDR3 protein is CASANGGGGEQYF. CDR3 nucleotides: TGTGCCAGCGCCAATGGCGGGGGGGGTGAGCAGTACTTC.

V gene TRBV2 combines with J gene TRBJ2-3; 8 bases are shared with TRBD1. The CDR3 runs to 15 residues. Trimming at V came to 7 bases and at J to 1 base, leaving 7 bases not matched to a gene. CDR1 is SNHLY and CDR2 is FYNNEI in the germline V gene. The CDR3 coding sequence is TGTGCCAGCAAAAACCCGGGACAGGGCACAGATACGCAGTATTTT. It encodes CASKNPGQGTDTQYF. The whole variable domain, filled in from reference TRBV2 and TRBJ2-3, reads EPEVTQTPSHQVTQMGQEVILRCVPISNHLYFYWYRQILGQKVEFLVSFYNNEISEKSEIFDDQFSVERPDGSNFTLKIRSTKLEDSAMYFCASKNPGQGTDTQYFGPGTRLTVL.

The chain links TRBV5-5 to TRBJ1-4, with D unclear. The ends were cut back, 3 bases at V and 0 bases at J, with 9 bases in the middle. Germline assignment: CDR1 SGHKS and CDR2 YYEKEE (reference sequence). The CDR3 runs 15 residues. CDR3 nucleotides: TGTGCCAGCAGCTGGGGTATCGCAACTAATGAAAAACTGTTTTTT. Translation gives CASSWGIATNEKLFF.

The V and J genes are TRBV29-1 and TRBJ2-5; TRBD2 agrees at 8 bases. Trimming at V came to 2 bases and at J to 5 bases, leaving 7 bases not matched to a gene. The CDR3 has 14 amino acids. CDR1 is SQVTM and CDR2 is ANQGSEA in the germline V gene. CDR3: CSVEISGREETQYF. CDR3 nucleotide sequence: TGCAGCGTTGAAATCTCCGGGAGGGAGGAGACCCAGTACTTC.

This clone was seen more than once but under ten times. The chain uses TRBV7-6 and TRBJ1-1; 7 positions match TRBD1. V trimming: 0 bases; J trimming: 1 base; junction bases outside the gene matches: 2. In germline, CDR1 is SGHVS, CDR2 FNYEAQ. The length of the CDR3 is 15 residues. The CDR3 sequence is CASSLAEGANTEAFF. DNA for the CDR3: TGTGCCAGCAGCTTAGCTGAGGGGGCGAACACTGAAGCTTTCTTT.

CDR3 sequence: CASSLWRPSGSFYYEQYF. The CDR3 DNA is TGTGCCAGCAGTTTATGGAGACCTAGCGGGAGTTTTTACTACGAGCAGTACTTC. The chain employs TRBV28 and TRBJ2-7, with TRBD2 identical over 10 bases. The V gene end was trimmed by 0 bases and the J gene end by 3 bases; junction bases not matched to a gene: 11. The CDR3 spans 18 residues. The V gene's germline CDR1 is MDHEN and CDR2 SYDVKM.

This rearrangement joins TRBV7-6 to TRBJ2-3; perhaps D is TRBD1 or TRBD2 (5 bases each). V gave up 9 bases and J gave up 6 bases, with 10 bases separating them. The CDR3 has 11 residues. CDR1 and CDR2 from the germline V gene are SGHVS and FNYEAQ. CDR3 DNA: TGTGCCAGTGGGGCGGGTGATACGCAGTATTTT. This sequence encodes CASGAGDTQYF. Combining the CDR3 with reference TRBV7-6 and TRBJ2-3 gives the whole variable domain GAGVSQSPRYKVTKRGQDVALRCDPISGHVSLYWYRQALGQGPEFLTYFNYEAQQDKSGLPNDRFSAERPEGSISTLTIQRTEQRDSAMYRCASGAGDTQYFGPGTRLTVL.

This clone was detected only once. The chain couples TRBV5-6 to TRBJ2-1; 8 positions agree with TRBD2. The germline gives CDR1 SGHDT, CDR2 YYEEEE. Trimming took 0 bases from V and 0 from J; bases not matched to a gene: 2. The CDR3 runs 16 residues. Here the CDR3 reads CASSLAGTSSYNEQFF. Here the CDR3 DNA reads TGTGCCAGCAGCTTGGCCGGGACTAGCTCCTACAATGAGCAGTTCTTC.

The chain is built from TRBV5-1 and TRBJ2-7; D is ambiguous. The V gene lost 2 bases and the J gene lost 2 bases, with 20 bases spanning the gap. This CDR3 is 17 amino acids long. Germline CDR1 SGHRS, CDR2 YFSETQ. The CDR3 nucleotides read TGCGCCAGCAGCTTTCCTCCCGCCGGACCCGGACCCTACGAGCAGTACTTC. Amino acids: CASSFPPAGPGPYEQYF.

V gene TRBV21-1 combines with J gene TRBJ1-1. TRBV21-1 is reported as a pseudogene. The CDR3 totals 11 residues. The DNA of the CDR3 is TGTGCCAGCAGCATTGCCGATGAAGCTTTCTTT. Translated: CASSIADEAFF.

In nucleotides, the CDR3 is TGTGCCAGCAGCTCGGGGGTAGCGGGAGTCGGGTCAGATACGCAGTATTTT. Translated, it gives CASSSGVAGVGSDTQYF. The chain combines TRBV7-9 with TRBJ2-3, with TRBD2 matching over 9 bases. Germline V gives CDR1 SEHNR, CDR2 FQNEAQ (reference sequence). Trimming took 4 bases from V and 4 from J; bases not matched to a gene: 12. The CDR3 has 17 residues.

This clone was observed a single time. CDR3 in amino acids: CASSENPMGGGDEQYF. CDR3 coding DNA: TGTGCCAGCAGTGAAAACCCAATGGGGGGGGGAGACGAGCAGTACTTC. The rearrangement joins TRBV25-1 to TRBJ2-7; 7 nucleotides match TRBD2. The CDR3 has 16 amino acids. CDR1 and CDR2 (germline): MGHDK, SYGVNS. Trimming took 2 bases from V and 5 from J; bases not matched to a gene: 12.

The V and J genes are TRBV2 and TRBJ2-7; D is unresolved. V dropped 8 bases and J dropped 6 bases, with 8 bases sitting between them. Germline V lookup: CDR1 SNHLY, CDR2 FYNNEI. The CDR3 loop spans 10 amino acids. The CDR3 DNA reads as TGTGCCAGCTTCTCTGGCGAGCAGTACTTC. Its protein is CASFSGEQYF.

The chain recombines TRBV7-9 with TRBJ2-1; tentatively, D is TRBD1 (7 bases). The V gene lost 6 bases and the J gene lost 7 bases, with 22 bases spanning the gap. CDR3 length: 16 residues. Germline V gene data show CDR1 as SEHNR and CDR2 as FQNEAQ (reference sequence). The CDR3 DNA sequence: TGTGCCAGCAGAACCCCCTTGGGCAGGGGGGTAAATGAGCAGTTCTTC. This codes for CASRTPLGRGVNEQFF.